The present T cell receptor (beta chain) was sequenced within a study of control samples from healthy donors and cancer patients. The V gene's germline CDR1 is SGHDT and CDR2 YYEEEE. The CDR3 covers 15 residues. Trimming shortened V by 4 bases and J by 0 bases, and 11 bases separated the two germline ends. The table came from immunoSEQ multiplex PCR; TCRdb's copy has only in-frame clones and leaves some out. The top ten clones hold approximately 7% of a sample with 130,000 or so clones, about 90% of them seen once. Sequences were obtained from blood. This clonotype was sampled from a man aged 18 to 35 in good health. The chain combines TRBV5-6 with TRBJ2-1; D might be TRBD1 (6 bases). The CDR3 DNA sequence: TGTGCCAGCAGCGCGGACAGTAGCTCCTACAATGAGCAGTTCTTC. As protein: CASSADSSSYNEQFF.